Reported below is one T cell receptor beta chain. The antigen remains undetermined. Profiling relied on immunoSEQ multiplex PCR, and the TCRdb table lists in-frame clones only, not all of them. The repertoire holds some 2,100,000 clones, almost 96% seen once, with 0.13% in the top ten. CD4+ cell separation produced CD45RA+ naive and CD45RA-negative memory subsets. The sample belongs to a study of shared clonotypes between healthy human individuals. Study-wide points: Across subsets, estimated richness was generally greater for naive than for memory populations.

Sequenced: naive CD4+ T cells sorted from blood. Documented subset: CD45RA+ positively selected. This TCR was recovered from a man aged 18 to 30 in good health.

The CDR3 is CAISESSGGRETQYF. CDR3 DNA sequence: TGTGCCATCAGTGAGTCCTCTGGGGGAAGAGAGACCCAGTACTTC. The chain employs TRBV10-3 and TRBJ2-5; the D call may be TRBD1 or TRBD2 (5 bases each). The V end was cut by 0 bases, the J end by 4 bases, with 12 bases between. This CDR3 comprises 15 residues. In germline, CDR1 is ENHRY, CDR2 SYGVKD.